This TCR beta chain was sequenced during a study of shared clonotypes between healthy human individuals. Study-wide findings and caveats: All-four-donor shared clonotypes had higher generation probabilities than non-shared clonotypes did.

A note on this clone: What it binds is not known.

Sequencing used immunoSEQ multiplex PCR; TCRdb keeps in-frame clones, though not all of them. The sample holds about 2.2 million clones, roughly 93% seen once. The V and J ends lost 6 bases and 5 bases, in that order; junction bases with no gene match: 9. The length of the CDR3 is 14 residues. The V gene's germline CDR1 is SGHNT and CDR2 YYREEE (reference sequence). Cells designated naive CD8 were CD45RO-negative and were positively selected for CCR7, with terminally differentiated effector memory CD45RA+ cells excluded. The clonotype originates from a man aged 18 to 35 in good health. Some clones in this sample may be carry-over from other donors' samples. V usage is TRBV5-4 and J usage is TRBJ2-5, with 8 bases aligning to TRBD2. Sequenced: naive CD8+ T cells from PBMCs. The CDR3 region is CASTRGGARETQYF. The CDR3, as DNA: TGTGCCAGCACCCGGGGGGGGGCGAGGGAGACCCAGTACTTC.